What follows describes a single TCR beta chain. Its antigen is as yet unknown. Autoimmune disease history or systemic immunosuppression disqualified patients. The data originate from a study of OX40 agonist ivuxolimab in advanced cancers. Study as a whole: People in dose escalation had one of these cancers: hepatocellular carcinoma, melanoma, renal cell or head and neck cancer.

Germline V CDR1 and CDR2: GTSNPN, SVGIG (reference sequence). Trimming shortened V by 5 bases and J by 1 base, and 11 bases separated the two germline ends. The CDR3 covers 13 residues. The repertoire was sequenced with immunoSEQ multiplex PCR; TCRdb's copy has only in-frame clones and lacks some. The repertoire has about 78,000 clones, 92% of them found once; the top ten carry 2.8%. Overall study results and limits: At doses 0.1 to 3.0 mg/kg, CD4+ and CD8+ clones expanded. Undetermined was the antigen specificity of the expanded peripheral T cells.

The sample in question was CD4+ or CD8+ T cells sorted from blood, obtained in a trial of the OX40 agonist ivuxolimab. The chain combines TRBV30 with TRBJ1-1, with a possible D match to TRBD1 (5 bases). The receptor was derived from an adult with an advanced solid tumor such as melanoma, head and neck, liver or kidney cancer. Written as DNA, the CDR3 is TGTGCCTGGGGCCTACAGGCGAACACTGAAGCTTTCTTT. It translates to CAWGLQANTEAFF. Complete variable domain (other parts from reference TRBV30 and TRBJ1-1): SQTIHQWPATLVQPVGSPLSLECTVEGTSNPNLYWYRQAAGRGLQLLFYSVGIGQISSEVPQNLSASRPQDRQFILSSKKLLLSDSGFYLCAWGLQANTEAFFGQGTRLTVV.